This entry concerns a single TCR beta chain. The target antigen is unknown. This entry is derived from a study of molecular identifiers for immune sequencing clone quantification. Turning to the study itself: Four of five RNA aliquots from roughly 21,000 or 96,000 naive CD8 T cells were sequenced.

The germline V gene has CDR1 DFQATT and CDR2 SNEGSKA (reference sequence). V shed 5 bases and J 0 bases; nucleotides not matched to a gene: 4. The CDR3 consists of 15 residues. Whole-study findings and limits: Sizes of highly expanded clones could be underestimated through identical TCRs sharing a barcode. Detecting spiked Jurkat TCR RNA from one cell among 950,000 to 1,000,000 naive cells was reportedly possible.

TCR libraries were built in bulk with a published protocol and specific TCR primers. TCRdb reanalysed the PCR reads using MiXCR and keeps one entry per CDR3 protein. Among approximately 10,000 distinct CDR3 sequences, 18% were seen once, and the ten largest hold roughly 2%. This receptor was obtained from a human donor in good health. Some libraries in this study had Jurkat cell RNA spiked in. The genes are TRBV20-1 and TRBJ2-1; 10 bases align to TRBD1. Sequencing input: naive CD8+ T cells from blood, with Jurkat cell RNA spiked in. Subset defined: FACS-sorted CD8+CD4-CCR7+CD45RA+ naive T cells. This chain's CDR3 is CSAPGTGVSYNEQFF. For the CDR3, the DNA is TGCAGTGCTCCCGGGACAGGGGTCTCCTACAATGAGCAGTTCTTC.